Shown below are 29 T cell receptor beta chains from a single sample sequenced in a study of technical replicates of blood from a handful of donors. Assay used: immunoSEQ multiplex PCR; TCRdb lists only in-frame clones, some missing. The sample has 50,000 to 80,000 clones; around nine tenths are singletons. Sequencing input: PBMCs. The receptors come from a human donor in good health. Some clones in this sample may be carry-over from other donors' samples.

This chain uses TRBV7-2 with TRBJ2-3; no firm D call. V was clipped by 5 bases and J by 3 bases, with 3 bases between them. Germline CDR1 SGHTA, CDR2 FQGNSA. The CDR3 runs to 11 residues. In DNA, the CDR3 is TGTGCCAGCAGCCAAACAGATACGCAGTATTTT. It translates to CASSQTDTQYF.

V usage is TRBV5-3 and J usage is TRBJ2-3, with 12 nucleotides matching TRBD2. TRBV5-3 is classed as an ORF, of uncertain function. V lost 3 bases, J lost 4 bases, and 6 bases stayed unmatched. The CDR3 runs to 16 residues. The CDR3 loop is CARSYLTSGRADTQYF. CDR3 coding DNA: TGTGCCAGAAGCTACTTGACTAGCGGGAGAGCAGATACGCAGTATTTT.

The CDR3 sequence: CASSRRRAPGELFF. The CDR3 region has the DNA TGTGCCAGCAGTCGTAGGAGGGCACCCGGGGAGCTGTTTTTT. The chain combines TRBV11-1 with TRBJ2-2, with D possibly matching TRBD2 (6 bases). Trimming took off 6 bases at V and 6 bases at J, with 14 bases between the two ends. The length of the CDR3 is 14 residues. CDR1 and CDR2 (germline): SGHAT, FQDESV (reference sequence). The complete variable domain, with remaining parts taken from reference TRBV11-1 and TRBJ2-2, reads EAEVAQSPRYKITEKSQAVAFWCDPISGHATLYWYRQILGQGPELLVQFQDESVVDDSQLPKDRFSAERLKGVDSTLKIQPAELGDSAMYLCASSRRRAPGELFFGEGSRLTVL.

This chain joins TRBV4-1 and TRBJ1-5, with D possibly being TRBD1 (5 bases). V lost 0 bases, J lost 7 bases, and 16 bases lay in between. Germline CDR1 and CDR2: MGHRA and YSYEKL. This CDR3 is 16 amino acids long. In DNA form, the CDR3 reads TGCGCCAGCAGCCAAGATCTCGGGCAGGGTGGCCAGCCCCAGCATTTT. This codes for CASSQDLGQGGQPQHF.

J is TRBJ1-6 and V is TRBV5-4; 8 positions agree with TRBD1. Germline V gives CDR1 SGHNT, CDR2 YYREEE (reference sequence). Germline trimming cut 0 bases from V and 10 bases from J; bases unmatched to any gene: 9. The CDR3 length is 16 residues. Written as DNA, the CDR3 is TGTGCCAGCAGCTTGGCTGGGCAGGGGGCGCGATCACCCCTCCACTTT. The encoded protein is CASSLAGQGARSPLHF.

J is TRBJ1-5 and V is TRBV6-1; 8 positions agree with TRBD1. Germline V gene data show CDR1 as MNHNS and CDR2 as SASEGT. V gave up 7 bases and J gave up 9 bases; unmatched junction bases: 11. This CDR3 has 14 amino acids. The CDR3 region is CASILTGGKGPQHF. The CDR3 bases are TGTGCCAGCATTCTAACAGGGGGGAAAGGGCCCCAGCATTTT.

The V gene is TRBV15, the J gene TRBJ1-3, with D hard to call. Germline V CDR1 and CDR2: LNHNV, YYDKDF (reference sequence). Deletions cut 3 bases from V and 4 bases from J, with 19 bases between. The CDR3 length is 17 residues. The CDR3: CATSRNTSRRSGNTIYF. In nucleotides, the CDR3 is TGTGCCACCAGCAGGAACACTTCCAGGAGGTCGGGAAACACCATATATTTT.

This clone occurred a few times. The chain couples TRBV25-1 to TRBJ1-6, with no clear D. Trimming removed 8 bases at V and 12 bases at J, with 2 bases between. The CDR3 spans 8 residues. CDR1 and CDR2 (germline): MGHDK, SYGVNS. The CDR3 nucleotides read TGTGCCAGCCAACCCCTCCACTTT. It encodes CASQPLHF.

This clone was seen a single time. The genes are TRBV29-1 and TRBJ1-2, with D tentatively TRBD1 (6 bases). The CDR3 consists of 12 residues. Germline CDR1 and CDR2: SQVTM and ANQGSEA. Trimming cost V 4 bases and J 3 bases, with 9 bases left between them. CDR3 nucleotides: TGCAGCGTTGTGACAGGAGACTATGGCTACACCTTC. Its translation is CSVVTGDYGYTF.

The chain uses TRBV6-6 and TRBJ1-1; a possible D gene is TRBD1 (6 bases). This CDR3 is built from 15 residues. The V end lost 4 bases, the J end lost 1 base, and 13 bases lay between the germline ends. Per the germline V gene, CDR1 is MNHNY and CDR2 is SVGAGI (reference sequence). CDR3 nucleotide sequence: TGTGCCAGCAGTTTGGGGACACTTCGGAACACTGAAGCTTTCTTT. It translates to CASSLGTLRNTEAFF.

The chain employs TRBV19 and TRBJ1-1, with D possibly TRBD1 on 5 matching bases. Germline CDR1 is LNHDA and CDR2 is SQIVND (reference sequence). This CDR3 has 11 residues. The CDR3 nucleotides are TGTGTCACGGGGGACCTCCCCGGGGCTTTCTTT. It is translated as CVTGDLPGAFF.

The chain couples TRBV7-9 to TRBJ2-3; 13 positions agree with TRBD2. CDR3 length: 15 residues. Germline assignment: CDR1 SEHNR and CDR2 FQNEAQ (reference sequence). Losses at the gene ends were 5 bases for V and 4 bases for J; bases not matched to a gene: 3. CDR3 sequence reads: CASSGTSGISDTQYF. The DNA for the CDR3 is TGTGCCAGCAGCGGGACTAGCGGGATCTCAGATACGCAGTATTTT. Variable domain in full (rest from reference TRBV7-9 and TRBJ2-3): DTGVSQNPRHKITKRGQNVTFRCDPISEHNRLYWYRQTLGQGPEFLTYFQNEAQLEKSRLLSDRFSAERPKGSFSTLEIQRTEQGDSAMYLCASSGTSGISDTQYFGPGTRLTVL.

This clone was picked up one time. The chain employs TRBV2 and TRBJ1-2; 8 bases align to TRBD1. From germline, CDR1 is SNHLY and CDR2 FYNNEI. CDR3 length: 16 residues. With 5 bases clipped from V and 7 bases from J, the junction kept 15 bases outside the gene matches. The chain's CDR3 is CASSSGQGGLAGGYTF. The DNA of the CDR3 is TGTGCCAGCAGTTCCGGACAGGGCGGGTTAGCGGGTGGCTACACCTTC.

The sample holds one count of this clone. The rearrangement links TRBV20-1 to TRBJ2-7, with TRBD2 matching over 7 bases. Germline V gene sequence: CDR1 DFQATT, CDR2 SNEGSKA (reference sequence). The junction had 3 bases not matched to a gene; V was cut back by 3 bases and J by 7 bases. The CDR3 runs to 11 residues. In DNA form, the CDR3 reads TGCAGTGCTAGCCTCGGGGGGGAGCAGTACTTC. Translating it yields CSASLGGEQYF.

This clone was seen just once. The rearrangement links TRBV29-1 to TRBJ1-1, with D possibly being TRBD1 (5 bases). With 4 bases removed from V and 5 bases from J, the gap between germline ends came to 17 bases. CDR3 size: 14 residues. Germline V gene sequence: CDR1 SQVTM, CDR2 ANQGSEA. For the CDR3, the DNA is TGCAGCGTTGTGGGGGGGACCCCGGGGACTGAAGCTTTCTTT. It specifies CSVVGGTPGTEAFF.

This clone occurred once. The chain recombines TRBV5-1 with TRBJ2-3; 7 bases match TRBD2. Germline V gene sequence: CDR1 SGHRS, CDR2 YFSETQ. The CDR3 totals 15 residues. J lost 0 bases, V lost 0 bases, and 1 base had no gene match. The chain's CDR3 is CASSLVRGSTDTQYF. The DNA of the CDR3 is TGCGCCAGCAGCTTGGTGCGGGGGAGCACAGATACGCAGTATTTT. Based on the CDR3 plus reference TRBV5-1 and TRBJ2-3, the full variable domain is KAGVTQTPRYLIKTRGQQVTLSCSPISGHRSVSWYQQTPGQGLQFLFEYFSETQRNKGNFPGRFSGRQFSNSRSEMNVSTLELGDSALYLCASSLVRGSTDTQYFGPGTRLTVL.

V and J are TRBV7-2 and TRBJ1-2; D uncertain. The CDR3 covers 13 residues. Trimming removed 1 base from V and 6 bases from J, with 9 bases in between. Germline CDR1 is SGHTA and CDR2 is FQGNSA. The CDR3 nucleotides are TGTGCCAGCAGCTTAGAGTCAGATAATGGCTACACCTTC. It yields the protein CASSLESDNGYTF.

The chain is built from TRBV4-1 and TRBJ1-6, with TRBD1 matching over 8 bases. The length of the CDR3 is 15 residues. In germline, CDR1 is MGHRA, CDR2 YSYEKL. V lost 4 bases to trimming and J lost 4 bases; unmatched junction nucleotides: 3. CDR3 DNA: TGCGCCAGCAGCCTGACAGGGGCGTATAATTCACCCCTCCACTTT. This sequence encodes CASSLTGAYNSPLHF.

The V gene is TRBV6-5, the J gene TRBJ1-2; D not certain. V was trimmed by 0 bases and J by 6 bases, leaving 11 bases between them. This CDR3 is 14 amino acids long. Germline V gives CDR1 MNHEY, CDR2 SVGAGI. The CDR3 protein is CASSYSTRVDGYTF. CDR3 nucleotides: TGTGCCAGCAGTTACTCTACGAGGGTTGATGGCTACACCTTC.

The V and J genes are TRBV5-1 and TRBJ2-1; 11 nucleotides agree with TRBD2. Per germline, CDR1 SGHRS and CDR2 YFSETQ. The CDR3 has 15 amino acids. Trimming at V came to 8 bases and at J to 5 bases, leaving 9 bases not matched to a gene. The CDR3 DNA is TGCGCCAGTGGGCTACTAGCGGGAGCAAACAATGAGCAGTTCTTC. This encodes CASGLLAGANNEQFF.

In this sample, this clone turned up once. The rearrangement links TRBV4-3 to TRBJ2-7; the D gene is possibly TRBD1 (5 bases). Trimming stripped 1 base from V and 2 bases from J, with 24 bases between. The CDR3 length is 19 residues. Germline CDR1 and CDR2: LGHNA and YSLEER. The DNA of the CDR3 is TGCGCCAGCAGCCAAGTGCTGGCAGGGAATCCGGGTGGGGCCTACGAGCAGTACTTC. It is translated as CASSQVLAGNPGGAYEQYF.

The rearrangement links TRBV5-1 to TRBJ2-3, with 7 bases fitting TRBD1. The germline V gene encodes CDR1 SGHRS and CDR2 YFSETQ. The J segment lost 2 bases and the V segment lost 2 bases, leaving 5 bases of the junction unmatched. The CDR3 contains 15 residues. CDR3 DNA: TGCGCCAGCAGCTTTGGACAGGTTGACACAGATACGCAGTATTTT. This codes for CASSFGQVDTDTQYF. Variable domain in full (rest from reference TRBV5-1 and TRBJ2-3): KAGVTQTPRYLIKTRGQQVTLSCSPISGHRSVSWYQQTPGQGLQFLFEYFSETQRNKGNFPGRFSGRQFSNSRSEMNVSTLELGDSALYLCASSFGQVDTDTQYFGPGTRLTVL.

This CDR3 is CASSLARAGGYTGELFF. CDR3 DNA: TGTGCCAGCAGCTTAGCTAGGGCGGGAGGATACACCGGGGAGCTGTTTTTT. This chain connects TRBV7-8 to TRBJ2-2, with 8 bases that match TRBD2. Germline V CDR1 and CDR2: SGHVS, FQNEAQ. The V and J ends lost 0 bases and 3 bases, in that order; junction bases with no gene match: 6. The CDR3 is 17 amino acids.

The genes are TRBV27 and TRBJ1-1; D possibly corresponds to TRBD1 (6 bases). This CDR3 region has 16 residues. Germline V lookup: CDR1 MNHEY, CDR2 SMNVEV (reference sequence). The germline V and J ends were trimmed by 5 bases and 5 bases, with 21 bases remaining between them. The CDR3 sequence: CASSTLRAGGGTEAFF. CDR3 in DNA: TGTGCCAGCAGTACCTTAAGGGCGGGGGGCGGGACTGAAGCTTTCTTT.

CDR3 DNA sequence: TGTGCCAGCACCCCTACGGGTTCGGATACGCAGTATTTT. Its translation: CASTPTGSDTQYF. The J gene is TRBJ2-3, the V gene TRBV6-6; no definite D call. Germline V lookup: CDR1 MNHNY, CDR2 SVGAGI (reference sequence). V shed 7 bases and J shed 6 bases, with 14 bases lying between them. The CDR3 sequence is 13 residues long.

This rearrangement joins TRBV7-2 to TRBJ1-1; the D is unclear. The CDR3 sequence is 12 residues long. Germline V gives CDR1 SGHTA, CDR2 FQGNSA. V lost 1 base and J 4 bases, leaving 4 bases between the germline ends. CDR3 in DNA: TGTGCCAGCAGCTTAGTGGCCACTGAAGCTTTCTTT. Translating gives CASSLVATEAFF. The entire variable domain, with the rest obtained from reference TRBV7-2 and TRBJ1-1, is as follows: GAGVSQSPSNKVTEKGKDVELRCDPISGHTALYWYRQSLGQGLEFLIYFQGNSAPDKSGLPSDRFSAERTGGSVSTLTIQRTQQEDSAVYLCASSLVATEAFFGQGTRLTVV.

In its sample, this clone was seen once. This chain uses TRBV7-9 with TRBJ2-1, with TRBD2 matching 13 bases. Germline CDR1 is SEHNR and CDR2 is FQNEAQ (reference sequence). Trimming removed 7 bases from V and 11 bases from J; junction bases left unmatched: 8. This CDR3 comprises 14 residues. DNA of the CDR3: TGTGCCAGCACCCTACTAGCGGGGGGGCCTCAGCAGTTCTTC. Protein product: CASTLLAGGPQQFF.

The V call is TRBV9, the J call TRBJ2-1, with 9 bases that match TRBD2. CDR1 and CDR2 (germline): SGDLS, YYNGEE. The V segment lost 0 bases and the J segment 4 bases; nucleotides outside the gene matches: 2. There are 15 residues in the CDR3. The CDR3 loop is CASSVETSGYNEQFF. The CDR3 DNA follows: TGTGCCAGCAGCGTAGAGACTAGCGGATACAATGAGCAGTTCTTC.

The rearrangement uses TRBV19 and TRBJ1-2; no firm D call. The CDR3 consists of 14 residues. The V end was cut by 3 bases, the J end by 4 bases, with 12 bases between. Looked up from germline, CDR1 is LNHDA and CDR2 is SQIVND (reference sequence). The CDR3 DNA reads TGTGCCAGTAGTATCCTTGGAGGAACCTATGGCTACACCTTC. Its protein is CASSILGGTYGYTF.